This T cell receptor beta chain was sequenced for a study of early T cells in non-severe SARS-CoV-2 infection. This clonotype was found a few times. TCRdb reanalysed the 5' RACE reads using MiXCR and keeps one entry per CDR3 protein. Here the sample spans 98,000 or so distinct CDR3 sequences, approximately 10% being singletons. The CDR3 is 14 residues long. Trimming left V 10 bases short and J 5 bases short, with 20 bases between. Germline V lookup: CDR1 MNHEY, CDR2 SVGAGI. The sequenced sample was whole blood. V is TRBV6-5 and J is TRBJ1-2; D unresolved. The receptor's source is an adult who was a healthcare worker with PCR-confirmed SARS-CoV-2 infection or an uninfected control (not recorded which). CDR3 DNA: TGTGCCATTACCAAAGCTTTAGGGATATATGGCTACACCTTC. Amino acids: CAITKALGIYGYTF.